This T cell receptor (beta chain) comes out of a study of blood T cell repertoires in COVID-19. Sequencing was performed with immunoSEQ multiplex PCR; in TCRdb, only in-frame clones are kept and a portion is missing. The sample holds some 260,000 clones, roughly 80% seen once. Germline-derived CDR1 and CDR2 are SGHRS and YFSETQ. This CDR3 is 12 amino acids long. Trimming left V 3 bases short and J 5 bases short, with 5 bases between. The chain uses TRBV5-1 and TRBJ2-2; D ambiguous. The receptor was derived from an elderly man with acute or convalescent COVID-19. Sequences were obtained from peripheral blood. The CDR3 region has the DNA TGCGCCAGCAGCTACGGGACCGGGGAGCTGTTTTTT. It yields the protein CASSYGTGELFF. Drawing the rest from reference TRBV5-1 and TRBJ2-2, the complete variable domain is KAGVTQTPRYLIKTRGQQVTLSCSPISGHRSVSWYQQTPGQGLQFLFEYFSETQRNKGNFPGRFSGRQFSNSRSEMNVSTLELGDSALYLCASSYGTGELFFGEGSRLTVL.